The subject of this entry is one T cell receptor beta chain. The sample belongs to a study of blood T cell repertoires in COVID-19. Whole-study context: Whether acute or convalescent, the COVID-19 samples came from the United States, Italy and Spain. T cells, B-cell-depleted T cells, or PBMCs provided the cDNA or gDNA that served as material.

The CDR3 is made up of 16 amino acids. Deletions cut 5 bases from V and 4 bases from J, with 16 bases between. Germline V gene data show CDR1 as KGHDR and CDR2 as SFDVKD. The authors' processing: Nucleated cell counts were estimated from reference gene primer amplification. The repertoire was sequenced with immunoSEQ multiplex PCR; TCRdb's copy has only in-frame clones and lacks some. Clone size and V and J calls were adopted from that table, with D and trimming inferred from the DNA. Of some 200,000 clones detected, 80% to 85% appear once; the ten largest clones hold around 2.7%. This clonotype was sampled from a woman aged 25 to 39 who had recovered from COVID-19. The source material was peripheral blood. The chain carries TRBV24-1 and TRBJ2-2; D might be TRBD1 (6 bases). CDR3 loop: CATSAIYRDLTGELFF. The DNA of the CDR3 is TGTGCCACCAGTGCAATCTACAGGGACCTCACCGGGGAGCTGTTTTTT.